This TCR beta chain was identified during a study of blood T cell repertoires in COVID-19. This study enrolled people aged about 18 to 100 from about two dozen US geographic areas. How the authors handled the data: Reference gene primers were amplified, and this amplification served to estimate nucleated cell counts. The data were produced by immunoSEQ multiplex PCR, yet TCRdb's version contains in-frame clones alone and is incomplete. D and trimming were read from the DNA, whereas the V and J calls and clone size are those reported in that table. The table lists about 180,000 clones, around 88% of them singletons, with under 9.5% in the top ten. Between the trimmed V and J ends, which lost 7 bases and 5 bases, there was a span of 12 bases. Per germline, CDR1 LNHDA and CDR2 SQIVND (reference sequence). The CDR3 extends over 13 amino acids.

The TCR originated in a woman between 25 and 40 years old who had recovered from COVID-19. The V gene is TRBV19, the J gene TRBJ1-5, with D maybe TRBD1 (5 bases). Sequencing used PBMCs or T cells enriched from blood (not recorded which). The CDR3 region is CASKPSGYQPQHF. The CDR3 DNA reads as TGTGCCAGTAAGCCGTCAGGGTATCAGCCCCAGCATTTT.